The source of this T cell receptor beta chain is a study of T-cell memory formation after mild COVID-19. The overall study: Clusters of TCRs were largely donor specific. Study observations and caveats: What remained unconfirmed was the SARS-CoV-2 specificity of second-wave clones peaking on day 37. The study found contracting CD4+ clones mainly in CM and EM and contracting CD8+ clones in EMRA. Clones shrinking between day 15 and 85 showed a balanced CD4/CD8 split, and those that grew later tilted toward CD4+.

This clonotype was recorded a few times. The antigen is not known. TCRdb called the 5' RACE reads again in MiXCR, with one record for every CDR3 protein. The sample holds around 320,000 distinct CDR3 sequences, just under 20% seen once. CDR1 and CDR2 (germline): LGHNA, YNFKEQ. The V and J ends lost 2 bases and 5 bases, in that order; junction bases with no gene match: 15. The CDR3 contains 18 residues. This chain connects TRBV4-2 to TRBJ2-5; 9 bases map to TRBD1. The sequencing sample was made of PBMCs or a T cell subset sorted from them (not recorded which). The TCR comes from a young man who had mild COVID-19 (a few samples of this study predate the infection). Cell type and time point are not known. CDR3 sequence: CASSQRILQGAVRETQYF. Written as DNA, the CDR3 is TGTGCCAGCAGCCAACGGATACTACAGGGGGCCGTTAGGGAGACCCAGTACTTC.